This TCR beta chain appears in the sequencing data of a study of vaccination and CD4 T cells after COVID-19 (dated by TCRdb to between 2021 and 2022). Regarding the complete study: Convalescent patients had a positive SARS-CoV-2 result on nasal swab PCR, and of these patients, several had mild disease and one had severe disease. The cultures were stimulated with overlapping spike peptide pools from SARS-CoV-2 and from the common cold coronaviruses HCoV-NL63, HCoV-OC43 and HCoV-229E. Each participant got two doses of either the Pfizer-BioNTech BNT162b2 vaccine (n=8) or the Moderna mRNA-1273 vaccine (n=2). In the convalescent cohort there were six males and four females, among whom were two Hispanic individuals, seven Caucasians, two Asians and one multiracial person. Post-vaccine blood samples were obtained a median of approximately 74 days after the second vaccine dose, with a range of roughly 14 to 241 days. As controls, cultures received a CEFX viral epitope pool (the positive control), an HIV-1 Nef peptide pool (the negative control), or no peptide at all. Post-COVID blood samples were collected from convalescent patients a median of roughly 100 days after diagnosis, with a range of about 30 to 170 days. In around nine COVID-19 convalescent patients and a handful of infection-naive healthy vaccine recipients, the spike-specific CD4+ TCR repertoire before mRNA vaccination was compared with the repertoire after mRNA vaccination. Points the paper makes about the study in general: Only a relatively small number of convalescent patients were included in the study, and early timepoints following natural infection were not analyzed. Among the post-vaccine SARS-CoV-2-reactive clones in convalescent patients, a median around 85% showed up only after vaccination, which suggests vaccine-specific priming. Of the vaccine-specific clones found in convalescent patients, nearly all (304 of 307) were mono-reactive for SARS-CoV-2 spike instead of being cross-reactive with common cold coronaviruses. The median count of SARS-CoV-2-reactive clonotypes went up from under 25 after infection to roughly 38 after vaccination, although the change was not significant.

Library preparation was by PCR. DNA from cultured CD4+ T cells was subjected to TCR sequencing with the Oncomine TCR Beta short-read assay at the Johns Hopkins FTIC core. The QIAamp micro DNA kit was used to extract genomic DNA from the cultured CD4+ T cells. Oncomine TCR Beta libraries from cultured CD4+ T cells were pooled using unique dual indexes and sequenced on an Illumina iSeq 100. In the source study's methods: Non-productive sequences were removed, and CDR3s that did not start with C, did not end with F or W, or were shorter than 7 amino acids were discarded. The MANAFEST web application identified antigen-specific clonotypes by comparing peptide-stimulated wells against reference wells and other culture wells. For a clone to be called positive, the clone needed an FDR below 0.05, an odds ratio above 5, and a productive frequency above 0.1% in at least two of three replicate wells. Cross-reactive clonotypes were defined as significantly expanded in both SARS-CoV-2 spike wells and at least one common cold coronavirus spike condition. Similarity between CDR3 sequences was evaluated in R version 3.6.1 using Levenshtein distances (stringdist) and unrooted phylogenetic trees (ape). TCRdb reran the public reads through fastp at Q25 and MiXCR, keeping productive beta chains. Duplicate CDR3 protein sequences are folded into a single record with the most common DNA and genes. These V and J calls derive from TCRdb rather than the authors' analysis. The sample records 9,500 to 15,000 distinct CDR3 sequences, around two fifths of which are singletons. The ten biggest clones cover more than 20% of the sample.

This clonotype came up a few times. The antigen it recognizes is unknown. No much larger clone exists at a distance of one base, and base qualities are not known. What this sample's treatment or condition label stands for: 10-day PBMC culture with coronavirus spike peptide pools or control peptides (ViraFEST assay). The ViraFEST assay, used in the study, expanded antigen-specific T cells with peptide pools and then identified the expanded clonotypes through TCR sequencing. The convalescent patients' positive SARS-CoV-2 PCR tests fell between March and December 2020, which was before the Alpha, Beta and Delta variants emerged in the United States. Under 2.5 million PBMCs per well were cultured in IMDM with roughly 5% human AB serum and 9 to 10 IU/ml IL-2, plus 10 ug/ml peptide pools. Half of the culture medium was replaced with fresh IL-2-containing medium on days 3 and 7. After approximately eleven days of culture, CD4+ T cells were isolated by negative selection with the EasySep CD4+ T cell isolation kit. Ficoll-Paque Plus gradient centrifugation was used to isolate PBMCs from whole blood, and the isolated PBMCs were then either used fresh or cryopreserved at -140C. Triplicate wells were generally used for each culture condition.

Input material: cultured CD4+ T cells from blood. The clonotype originates from a human donor with COVID-19.

The CDR3 region reads CAISESIGGYNEQFF. The nucleotide sequence is given as TGTGCCATCAGTGAGTCGATAGGCGGCTACAATGAGCAGTTCTTC. The sequence links TRBV10-3 to TRBJ2-1; the D gene cannot be named for sure. CDR1 and CDR2 (ENHRY, SYGVKD) derive from the germline V gene. Spanning cysteine to phenylalanine, the CDR3 consists of 15 amino acids. The DNA shown is the 45-base CDR3, in frame from base 1. Trimming costs V 0 bases and J 3 bases, and their ends lie 9 bases apart.